The clone carrying this T cell receptor beta chain ranks as medium-sized. As yet, its antigen is unknown. Semi-nested PCR with Nested Universal Primer A followed constant-region reverse priming of full-length variable regions. TCRdb redid the calling of the 5' RACE reads with MiXCR, one entry per CDR3 protein. The sample has 52,000 or so distinct CDR3 sequences, roughly 20% seen once. Study-wide points: Whole repertoires were not studied in the larger cohort, only one V-J beta rearrangement.

V trimming: 3 bases; J trimming: 8 bases; junction bases outside the gene matches: 8. This CDR3 region has 15 residues. Looked up from germline, CDR1 is SGHRS and CDR2 is YFSETQ. Tregs were sorted as CD4+CD25+CD127-/low cells. The sample consisted of tumor-infiltrating Tregs sorted from the breast tumor. V and J are TRBV5-1 and TRBJ2-1; 10 bases are a match to TRBD2. This TCR came from a female donor with breast cancer. Here the CDR3 reads CASSYGTSDQDEQFF. CDR3 nucleotide sequence: TGCGCCAGCAGCTATGGGACTAGCGACCAGGATGAGCAGTTCTTC.